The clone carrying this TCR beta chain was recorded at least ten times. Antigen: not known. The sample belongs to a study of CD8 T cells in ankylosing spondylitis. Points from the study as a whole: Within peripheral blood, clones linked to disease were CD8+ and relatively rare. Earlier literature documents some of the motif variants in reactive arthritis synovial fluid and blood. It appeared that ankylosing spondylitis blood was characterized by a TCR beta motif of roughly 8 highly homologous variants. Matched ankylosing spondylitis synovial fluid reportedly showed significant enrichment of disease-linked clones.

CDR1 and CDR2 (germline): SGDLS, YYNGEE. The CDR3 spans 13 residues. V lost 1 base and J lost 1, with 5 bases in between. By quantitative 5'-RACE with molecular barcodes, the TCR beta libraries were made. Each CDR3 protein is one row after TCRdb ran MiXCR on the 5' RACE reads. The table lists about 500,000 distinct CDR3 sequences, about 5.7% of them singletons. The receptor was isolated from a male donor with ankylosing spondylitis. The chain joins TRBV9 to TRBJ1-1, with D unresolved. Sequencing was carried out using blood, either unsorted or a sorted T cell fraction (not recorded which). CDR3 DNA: TGTGCCAGCAGCGTACGACAGAACACTGAAGCTTTCTTT. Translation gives CASSVRQNTEAFF.